The clone carrying this TCR beta chain was recorded a few times. Patients who underwent sequencing had shown CD8+CD57+ cell expansion by flow cytometry. The CDR3 spans 17 residues. CDR1 is MNHNS and CDR2 is SASEGT in the germline V gene. Trimming cost V 4 bases and J 2 bases; bases outside gene matches: 13. CDR3 and TCR beta VDJ profiling relied on a genomic DNA template. TCRdb ran MiXCR on the reads and lists one entry per CDR3 protein. The repertoire holds hundreds of thousands of distinct CDR3 sequences, with roughly a third as singletons. The data belong to a study of CD8+CD57+ T cells in acquired aplastic anemia.

The TCR comes from a human donor with aplastic anemia. The specimen was sorted CD4+, CD8+, or CD8+CD57+ T cells (not recorded which) from PBMCs. This chain connects TRBV6-1 to TRBJ2-7, with 8 bases that match TRBD2. In nucleotides, the CDR3 is TGTGCCAGCAGTGTCGGGACTAGACTTTTGCCGACCTACGAGCAGTACTTC. The encoded protein is CASSVGTRLLPTYEQYF.